This TCR beta chain came from a study of T cells after posttransplantation cyclophosphamide (dated by TCRdb to the mid-2010s). About the full investigation: Using TRB sequencing, the study followed how the T cell repertoire rebuilt after myeloablative bone marrow transplantation with posttransplantation cyclophosphamide given as GVHD prophylaxis. Antigen receptor sequencing covered samples from some 35 PTCy-treated patients and fewer than 20 of their related bone marrow donors. TRB sequencing was performed on blood from all 30 or so PTCy patients with 1-year posttransplant specimens. Up to 3 additional blood samples from 2 to 5.2 years after transplant were also TRB-sequenced in 3 patients, as was pretransplant blood from a handful of patients. Because TRA and TRB clonality were tightly correlated in fewer than ten samples, subsequent TCR analyses were focused on TRB only. Public TRB sequences were compared against a database of over 3,000 sequences linked to responses to pathogens, tumor antigens, self-antigens and alloantigens.

General study outcomes and caveats: The TRB repertoires of T cells infiltrating skin or GI tract showed only limited overlap with the TRB repertoires of T cells in blood. Donor-recipient similarity was low at 1-2 months but increased during the first year, and donor CD8+ memory clones often dominated later blood repertoires. Across roughly 40 patients, recipient CMV seropositivity and CMV reactivation were highly associated with TRB clonality; PTCy diversity was similar to CNI/methotrexate controls.

This clone showed up many times. What this receptor recognizes is not known. No per-base quality is available; no much larger clone lies one base away. CDR1 and CDR2 are drawn from the germline V gene: SGHRS, YFSETQ. V and J are truncated by 1 base and 2 bases respectively, leaving an intervening sequence of 17 bases. Measured from the cysteine to the phenylalanine, the CDR3 is 17 residues long. The kept DNA is CDR3 alone, 51 bases in frame from the first base. Genomic DNA was used for TRB sequencing, which was performed with the immunoSEQ assay at survey resolution or with the hsTCRB kit. As for the authors' bioinformatics: The immunoSEQ software handled initial read processing, and the LymphoSeq R package was used for repertoire analyses. Clonality was computed as 1 minus normalized Shannon entropy; Gini coefficient was also calculated for each TRB dataset. To infer phenotypes in unsorted samples, TRB sequences from sorted subsets of the recipient or donor were mapped onto the unsorted samples of the same recipient. The table comes from immuneACCESS by way of TCRdb, which keeps in-frame sequences with V and J called. Part of the clones is missing from these tables; in studies checked, under half for an unresolved V gene and the rest for unknown reasons. V and J calls and clone size follow that table, whereas D and trimming were derived from the DNA. The data for this sample show some 40,000 clones, each detected more than once. The ten most abundant clones make up about 5% of the sample.

Related bone marrow donors provided peripheral blood samples on the day of marrow donation. Mononuclear cells from peripheral blood and bone marrow were separated by Ficoll-Hypaque density centrifugation and then cryopreserved. The sequenced sample was PBMCs. The receptor was isolated from a woman between 50 and 59 years old in good health and a related stem cell transplant donor. The chain is encoded by TRBV5-1 joined to TRBJ2-3; the D gene is perhaps TRBD2, from 6 matching bases. The nucleotide sequence is given as TGCGCCAGCAGCTTGATGAGGGATGGACTAACCACAGATACGCAGTATTTT. Translation gives CASSLMRDGLTTDTQYF.